The rows below give T cell receptor beta chains drawn from one sample of a study of beta chain features in type 1 diabetes. The repertoire was sequenced with immunoSEQ multiplex PCR; TCRdb's copy has only in-frame clones and lacks some. In the table there are about 450,000 clones, more than 9.5% of which are singletons. Source material: naive CD4+ T cells from blood. The source of these receptors is a woman younger than 35 in good health. CDR3s include the opening cysteine and the closing phenylalanine or tryptophan. A D gene is named only where the DNA matches it firmly. Rows give clone size only sometimes, using once, few, many, or a class for an expanded clone.

V gene: TRBV7-2; clone size: few; D gene: .; J gene: TRBJ2-6; CDR3 protein: CASSSTGRYSGANVLTF
V gene: TRBV2; clone size: few; D gene: .; J gene: TRBJ2-1; CDR3 protein: CASSERGRVAYNEQFF
V gene: TRBV7-2; clone size: once; D gene: .; J gene: TRBJ2-5; CDR3 protein: CASSPSSGLGIQETQYF
V gene: TRBV7-2; clone size: few; D gene: .; J gene: TRBJ1-5; CDR3 protein: CASSLAWGRGQPQHF
V gene: TRBV7-9; clone size: few; D gene: TRBD1; J gene: TRBJ1-4; CDR3 protein: CASSRGDRVEIF
V gene: TRBV12-5; clone size: .; D gene: .; J gene: TRBJ2-7; CDR3 protein: CASGVGEQYF
V gene: TRBV29-1; clone size: .; D gene: TRBD2; J gene: TRBJ2-1; CDR3 protein: CSALAGGPKQFF
V gene: TRBV7-2; clone size: .; D gene: .; J gene: TRBJ2-7; CDR3 protein: CASSLGPPGPYEQYF
V gene: TRBV7-9; clone size: .; D gene: .; J gene: TRBJ1-4; CDR3 protein: CASSLALGRYDEKLFF
V gene: TRBV2; clone size: .; D gene: .; J gene: TRBJ2-4; CDR3 protein: CASREQGITKNIQYF
V gene: TRBV10-3; clone size: many; D gene: .; J gene: TRBJ2-3; CDR3 protein: CAISEGLITDTQYF
V gene: TRBV11-2; clone size: .; D gene: TRBD2; J gene: TRBJ2-5; CDR3 protein: CASSPIAGVYETQYF
V gene: TRBV18; clone size: .; D gene: .; J gene: TRBJ1-2; CDR3 protein: CASSPNREDGYTF
V gene: TRBV28; clone size: few; D gene: .; J gene: TRBJ2-5; CDR3 protein: CASSLLETQYF
V gene: TRBV9; clone size: .; D gene: .; J gene: TRBJ2-1; CDR3 protein: CASSVVPGTSYNEQFF
V gene: TRBV19; clone size: .; D gene: .; J gene: TRBJ2-7; CDR3 protein: CASSYEVGYEQYF
V gene: TRBV6-5; clone size: .; D gene: .; J gene: TRBJ1-5; CDR3 protein: CASSYSGVTQPQHF
V gene: TRBV9; clone size: few; D gene: .; J gene: TRBJ2-1; CDR3 protein: CASSPIQSVGYNEQFF
V gene: TRBV30; clone size: once; D gene: .; J gene: TRBJ2-1; CDR3 protein: CAWSVRGGGEQFF
V gene: TRBV11-2; clone size: few; D gene: .; J gene: TRBJ2-1; CDR3 protein: CASGGESSYNEQFF
V gene: TRBV19; clone size: few; D gene: .; J gene: TRBJ2-1; CDR3 protein: CASISLNEQFF
V gene: TRBV5-1; clone size: .; D gene: .; J gene: TRBJ1-2; CDR3 protein: CASSLALVDYGYTF
V gene: TRBV6-1; clone size: few; D gene: .; J gene: TRBJ2-6; CDR3 protein: CASRERGPSGANVLTF
V gene: TRBV7-9; clone size: .; D gene: .; J gene: TRBJ2-1; CDR3 protein: CASSSRSLLANEQFF
V gene: TRBV7-9; clone size: few; D gene: .; J gene: TRBJ2-4; CDR3 protein: CASSARGGLAKNIQYF
V gene: TRBV29-1; clone size: .; D gene: .; J gene: TRBJ2-7; CDR3 protein: CSTGRVGYEQYF
V gene: TRBV7-9; clone size: .; D gene: .; J gene: TRBJ2-2; CDR3 protein: CASSSWVHLNTGELFF
V gene: TRBV4-3; clone size: .; D gene: .; J gene: TRBJ2-5; CDR3 protein: CASSPDLYQETQYF
V gene: TRBV2; clone size: .; D gene: .; J gene: TRBJ2-7; CDR3 protein: CASAATTYEQYF
V gene: TRBV6-6; clone size: few; D gene: .; J gene: TRBJ1-1; CDR3 protein: CASSPQGMTEAFF
V gene: TRBV7-2; clone size: .; D gene: TRBD1; J gene: TRBJ1-2; CDR3 protein: CASSLETGYGYTF
V gene: TRBV29-1; clone size: many; D gene: .; J gene: TRBJ2-5; CDR3 protein: CSAKTNGETQYF
V gene: TRBV6-5; clone size: few; D gene: .; J gene: TRBJ2-7; CDR3 protein: CASSYDTGKIYEQYF
V gene: TRBV9; clone size: .; D gene: .; J gene: TRBJ2-1; CDR3 protein: CASSLRPLEREFF
V gene: TRBV5-4; clone size: few; D gene: .; J gene: TRBJ1-1; CDR3 protein: CASSPEPPGTEAFF